This T cell receptor (beta chain) was captured in a study of memory CD4+ T cells and cytomegalovirus serostatus. Overall study context: This sample comes from healthy Belgian adults, about nine CMV seropositive, around 26 seronegative.

Study observations and caveats: The CMV-associated TCR signature appears largely within the CD4+ memory repertoire. CD4+ memory repertoires contained 67 of 164 reported CMV TCRbeta sequences.

Single viable CD3+CD4+CD8-CD45RO+ cells were sorted as the memory CD4+ T cells. Positive selection with CD4 microbeads enriched total CD4+ T cells. In this sample, this clone turned up once. Its antigen remains unidentified. Data came from immunoSEQ multiplex PCR; TCRdb stores just in-frame clones and leaves some out. The sample contains just under 60,000 clones, 80% to 90% of which appear only once. The sequence was collected from an adult in good health and CMV-seronegative. The sequencing input was memory CD4+ T cells from blood.

CDR3 coding DNA: TGTGCCAGTAGTTGGGGGGGTCCCGGGACCGGTGATGGCTACACCTTC. Its translation: CASSWGGPGTGDGYTF. The gene calls are TRBV19 and TRBJ1-2; a possible D gene is TRBD1 (5 bases). V lost 5 bases, J lost 6 bases, and 22 bases lay in between. The CDR3 has 16 amino acids. CDR1 and CDR2 from the germline V gene are LNHDA and SQIVND (reference sequence).